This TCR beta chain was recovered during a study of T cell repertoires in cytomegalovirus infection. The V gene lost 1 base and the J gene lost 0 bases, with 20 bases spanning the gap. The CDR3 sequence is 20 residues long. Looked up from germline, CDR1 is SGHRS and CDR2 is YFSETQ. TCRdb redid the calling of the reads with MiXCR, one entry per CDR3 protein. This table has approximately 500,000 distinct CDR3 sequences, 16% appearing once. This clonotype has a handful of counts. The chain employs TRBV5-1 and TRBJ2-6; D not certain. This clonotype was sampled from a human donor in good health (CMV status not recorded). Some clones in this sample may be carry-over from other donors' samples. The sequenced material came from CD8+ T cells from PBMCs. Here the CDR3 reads CASSLSGFLHTSSGANVLTF. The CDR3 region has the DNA TGCGCCAGCAGCTTGTCGGGTTTCCTTCATACGTCCTCTGGGGCCAACGTCCTGACTTTC.